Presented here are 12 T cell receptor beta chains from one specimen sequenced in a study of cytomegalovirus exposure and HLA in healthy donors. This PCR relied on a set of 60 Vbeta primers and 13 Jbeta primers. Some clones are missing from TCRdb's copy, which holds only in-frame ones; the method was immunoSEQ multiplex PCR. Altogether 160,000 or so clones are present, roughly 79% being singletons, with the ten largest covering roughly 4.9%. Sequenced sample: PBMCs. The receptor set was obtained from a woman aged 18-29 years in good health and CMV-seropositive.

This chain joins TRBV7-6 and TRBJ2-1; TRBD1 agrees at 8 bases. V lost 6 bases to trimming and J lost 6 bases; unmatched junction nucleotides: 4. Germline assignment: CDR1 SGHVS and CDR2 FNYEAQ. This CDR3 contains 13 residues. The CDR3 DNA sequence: TGTGCCAGCAGGCAGACAGGGGCCAATGAGCAGTTCTTC. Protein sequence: CASRQTGANEQFF.

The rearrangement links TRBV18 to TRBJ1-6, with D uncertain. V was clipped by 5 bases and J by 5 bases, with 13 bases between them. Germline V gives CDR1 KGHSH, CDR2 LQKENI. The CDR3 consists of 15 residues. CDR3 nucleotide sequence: TGTGCCAGCTCATCAAGGACGGGAGATAATTCACCCCTCCACTTT. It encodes CASSSRTGDNSPLHF.

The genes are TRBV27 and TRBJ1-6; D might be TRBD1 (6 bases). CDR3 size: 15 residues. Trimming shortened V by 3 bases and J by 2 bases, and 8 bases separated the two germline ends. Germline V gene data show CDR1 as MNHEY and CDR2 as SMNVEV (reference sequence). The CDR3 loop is CASSFTGPYNSPLHF. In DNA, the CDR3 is TGTGCCAGCAGTTTCACAGGGCCCTATAATTCACCCCTCCACTTT.

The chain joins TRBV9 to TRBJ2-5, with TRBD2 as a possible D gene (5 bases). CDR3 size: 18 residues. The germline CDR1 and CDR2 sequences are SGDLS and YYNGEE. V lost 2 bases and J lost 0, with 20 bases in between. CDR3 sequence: CASSVGLALSRYQETQYF. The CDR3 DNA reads TGTGCCAGCAGCGTCGGCCTAGCCCTCTCCCGGTACCAAGAGACCCAGTACTTC.

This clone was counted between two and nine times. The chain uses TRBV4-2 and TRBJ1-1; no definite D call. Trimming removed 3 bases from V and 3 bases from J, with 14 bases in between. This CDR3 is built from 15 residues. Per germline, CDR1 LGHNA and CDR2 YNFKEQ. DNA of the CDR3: TGTGCCAGCAGCCATGCGGGCCCGGAGGACACTGAAGCTTTCTTT. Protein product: CASSHAGPEDTEAFF.

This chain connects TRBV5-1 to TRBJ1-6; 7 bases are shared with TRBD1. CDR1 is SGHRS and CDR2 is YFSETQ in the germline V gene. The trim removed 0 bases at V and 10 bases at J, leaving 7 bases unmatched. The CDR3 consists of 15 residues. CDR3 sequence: CASSLDTGVKSPLHF. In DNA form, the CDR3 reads TGCGCCAGCAGCTTGGATACAGGGGTAAAATCACCCCTCCACTTT.

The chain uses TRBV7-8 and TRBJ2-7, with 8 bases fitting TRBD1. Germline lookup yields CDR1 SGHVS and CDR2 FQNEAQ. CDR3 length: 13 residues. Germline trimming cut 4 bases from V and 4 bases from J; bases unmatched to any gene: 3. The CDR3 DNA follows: TGTGCCAGCAGCTCGGACAGGGTGTACGAGCAGTACTTC. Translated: CASSSDRVYEQYF.

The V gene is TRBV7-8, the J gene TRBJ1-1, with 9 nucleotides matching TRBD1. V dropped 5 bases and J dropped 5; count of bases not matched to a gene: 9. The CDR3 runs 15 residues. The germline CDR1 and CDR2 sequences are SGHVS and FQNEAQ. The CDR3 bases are TGTGCCAGCAGCCATTCGGGACAGGGCGTTACTGAAGCTTTCTTT. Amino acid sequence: CASSHSGQGVTEAFF.

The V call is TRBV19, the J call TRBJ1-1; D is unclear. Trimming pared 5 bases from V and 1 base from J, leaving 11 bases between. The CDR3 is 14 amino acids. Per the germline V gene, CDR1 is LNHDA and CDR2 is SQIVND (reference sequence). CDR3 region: CASSPGGGNTEAFF. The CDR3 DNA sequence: TGTGCCAGTAGTCCCGGAGGTGGGAACACTGAAGCTTTCTTT. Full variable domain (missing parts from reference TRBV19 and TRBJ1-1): DGGITQSPKYLFRKEGQNVTLSCEQNLNHDAMYWYRQDPGQGLRLIYYSQIVNDFQKGDIAEGYSVSREKKESFPLTVTSAQKNPTAFYLCASSPGGGNTEAFFGQGTRLTVV.

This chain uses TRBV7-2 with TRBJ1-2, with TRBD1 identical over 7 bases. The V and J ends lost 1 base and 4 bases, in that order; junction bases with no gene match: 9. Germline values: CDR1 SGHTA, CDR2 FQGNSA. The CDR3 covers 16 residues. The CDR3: CASSLGGGDTLYGYTF. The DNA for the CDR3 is TGTGCCAGCAGCTTAGGAGGGGGCGATACCCTCTATGGCTACACCTTC.

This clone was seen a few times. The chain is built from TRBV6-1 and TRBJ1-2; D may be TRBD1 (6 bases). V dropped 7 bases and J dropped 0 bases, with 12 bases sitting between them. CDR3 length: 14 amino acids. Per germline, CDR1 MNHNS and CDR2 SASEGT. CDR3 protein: CASKLTGSNYGYTF. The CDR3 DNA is TGTGCCAGCAAATTGACAGGCTCTAACTATGGCTACACCTTC.

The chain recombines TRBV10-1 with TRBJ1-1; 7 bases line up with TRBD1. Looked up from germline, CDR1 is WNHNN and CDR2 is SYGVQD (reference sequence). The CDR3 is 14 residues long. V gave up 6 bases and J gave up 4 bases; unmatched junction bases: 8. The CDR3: CASRGDRATTEAFF. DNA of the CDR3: TGCGCCAGCAGGGGAGACAGGGCCACCACTGAAGCTTTCTTT.